This T cell receptor (beta chain) was obtained from a study of control samples from healthy donors and cancer patients (dated by TCRdb to 2018 to 2021). The library was produced with the immunoSEQ multiplex PCR assay. In its TCRdb copy, this immuneACCESS table keeps in-frame sequences only and misses some clones. Where compared with another copy, unresolved V genes explain less than half of these, and the others have no known cause. The sample table records 150,000 to 200,000 clones; 80% to 95% of these occur just once. The top ten clones comprise roughly 0.64% of the sample. With respect to this clone: Its antigen is unknown. Base qualities are not recorded, but no much larger clone differs from it by a single base.

From the germline V gene, CDR1 is MNHEY and CDR2 is SVGEGT. The CDR3 sequence holds 14 residues, the cysteine and phenylalanine included. Only the CDR3 part of the read is kept: 42 bases, read in frame from the first base. Trimming removed 0 bases from V and 6 bases from J, leaving 10 bases between the germline ends. The sequence was obtained from a woman younger than 45 in good health. The chain couples TRBV6-2 or TRBV6-3 to TRBJ2-3; 5 matching bases give a weak D call of TRBD2. The sequenced material came from blood. CDR3 reads: CASSYSREQDTQYF. The DNA sequence reads TGTGCCAGCAGTTACTCGAGGGAGCAGGATACGCAGTATTTT.